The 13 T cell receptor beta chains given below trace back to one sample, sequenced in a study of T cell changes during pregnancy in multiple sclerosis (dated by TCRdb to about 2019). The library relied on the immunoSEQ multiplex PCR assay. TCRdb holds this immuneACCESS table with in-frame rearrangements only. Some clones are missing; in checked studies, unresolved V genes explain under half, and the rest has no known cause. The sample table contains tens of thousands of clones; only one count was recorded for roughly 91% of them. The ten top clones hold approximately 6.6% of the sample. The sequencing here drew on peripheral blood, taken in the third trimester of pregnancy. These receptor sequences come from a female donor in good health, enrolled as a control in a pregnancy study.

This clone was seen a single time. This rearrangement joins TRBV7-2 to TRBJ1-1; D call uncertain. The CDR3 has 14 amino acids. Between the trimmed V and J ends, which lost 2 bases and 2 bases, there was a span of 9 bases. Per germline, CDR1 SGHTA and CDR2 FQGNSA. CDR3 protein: CASSLYTGNTEAFF. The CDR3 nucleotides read TGTGCCAGCAGCTTATATACGGGAAACACTGAAGCTTTCTTT.

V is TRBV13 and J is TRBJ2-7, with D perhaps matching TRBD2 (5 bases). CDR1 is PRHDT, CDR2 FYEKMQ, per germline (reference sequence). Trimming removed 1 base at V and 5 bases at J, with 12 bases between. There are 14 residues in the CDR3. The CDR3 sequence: CASSLVAPYDEQYF. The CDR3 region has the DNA TGTGCCAGCAGCTTAGTAGCGCCCTACGACGAGCAGTACTTC.

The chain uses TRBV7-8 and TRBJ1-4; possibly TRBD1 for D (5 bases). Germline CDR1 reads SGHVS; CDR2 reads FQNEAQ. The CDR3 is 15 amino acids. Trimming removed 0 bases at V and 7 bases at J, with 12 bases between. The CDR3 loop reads CASSLAQGASEKLFF. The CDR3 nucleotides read TGTGCCAGCAGCTTAGCGCAAGGGGCAAGTGAAAAACTGTTTTTT.

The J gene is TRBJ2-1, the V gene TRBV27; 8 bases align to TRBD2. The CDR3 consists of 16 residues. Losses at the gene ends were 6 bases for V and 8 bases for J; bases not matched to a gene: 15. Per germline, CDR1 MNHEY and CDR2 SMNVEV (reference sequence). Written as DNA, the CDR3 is TGTGCCAGCAGCCAAGGGTTCGGTAGCGGGATTCATGAGCAGTTCTTC. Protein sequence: CASSQGFGSGIHEQFF.

CDR3 bases: TGTGCCAGCAGCTTGGTCGCAGGCTCGCAGTACTTC. It yields the protein CASSLVAGSQYF. The chain couples TRBV5-6 to TRBJ2-7; no clear D gene. The CDR3 has 12 residues. The V end was cut by 0 bases, the J end by 9 bases, with 10 bases between. Germline V gene lookup returns CDR1 SGHDT and CDR2 YYEEEE.

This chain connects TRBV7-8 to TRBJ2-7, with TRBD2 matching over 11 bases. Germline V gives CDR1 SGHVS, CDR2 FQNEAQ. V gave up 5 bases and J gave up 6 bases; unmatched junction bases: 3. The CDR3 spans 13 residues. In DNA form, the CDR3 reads TGTGCCAGCAGCGTTCTAGCGGGAGGCGAGCAGTACTTC. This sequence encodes CASSVLAGGEQYF.

DNA for the CDR3: TGTGCCAGCAGTTACCGCGGGGCTTACGAGCAGTACTTC. Encoded protein: CASSYRGAYEQYF. V is TRBV6-5 and J is TRBJ2-7; D is perhaps TRBD2 (6 bases). The CDR3 spans 13 residues. Trimming removed 2 bases from V and 4 bases from J, with 9 bases in between. Germline V gives CDR1 MNHEY, CDR2 SVGAGI.

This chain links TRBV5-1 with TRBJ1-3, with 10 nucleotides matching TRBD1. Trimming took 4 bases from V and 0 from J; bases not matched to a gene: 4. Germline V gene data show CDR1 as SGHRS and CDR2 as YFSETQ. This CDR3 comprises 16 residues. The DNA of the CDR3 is TGCGCCAGCAGCACGACAGGGGGCCCCTCTGGAAACACCATATATTTT. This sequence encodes CASSTTGGPSGNTIYF.

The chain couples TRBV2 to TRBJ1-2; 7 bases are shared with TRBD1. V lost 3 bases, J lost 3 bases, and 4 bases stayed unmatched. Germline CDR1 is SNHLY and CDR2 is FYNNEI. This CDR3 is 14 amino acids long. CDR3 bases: TGTGCCAGCAGTGAGGACAGGCCCCACTATGGCTACACCTTC. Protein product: CASSEDRPHYGYTF.

The CDR3 nucleotides read TGTGCCAGCAGCTTACGTCCCGGGACTAGCGGGGGGTCCTACAATGAGCAGTTCTTC. Its protein product is CASSLRPGTSGGSYNEQFF. This chain connects TRBV11-3 to TRBJ2-1; the match to TRBD2 covers 15 bases. J was trimmed by 1 base and V by 2 bases; bases with no gene match: 6. Germline V gives CDR1 SGHNT, CDR2 YENEEA. CDR3 length equals 19 residues.

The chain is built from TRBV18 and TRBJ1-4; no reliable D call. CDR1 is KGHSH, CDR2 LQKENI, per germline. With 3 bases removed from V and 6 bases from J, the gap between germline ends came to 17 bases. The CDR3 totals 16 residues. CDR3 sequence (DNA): TGTGCCAGCTCACCGCTCGGCGGCCAGATTGATGAAAAACTGTTTTTT. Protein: CASSPLGGQIDEKLFF.

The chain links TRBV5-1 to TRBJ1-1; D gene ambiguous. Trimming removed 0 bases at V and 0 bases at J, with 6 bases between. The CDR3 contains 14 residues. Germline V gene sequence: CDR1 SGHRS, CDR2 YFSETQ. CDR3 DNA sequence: TGCGCCAGCAGCTTGGAGGAGATGAACACTGAAGCTTTCTTT. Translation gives CASSLEEMNTEAFF.

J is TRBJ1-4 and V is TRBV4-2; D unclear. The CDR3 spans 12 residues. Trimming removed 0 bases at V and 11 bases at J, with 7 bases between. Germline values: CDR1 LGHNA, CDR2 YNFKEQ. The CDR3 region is CASSQDVSKLFF. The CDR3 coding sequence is TGTGCCAGCAGCCAAGACGTGTCGAAACTGTTTTTT.